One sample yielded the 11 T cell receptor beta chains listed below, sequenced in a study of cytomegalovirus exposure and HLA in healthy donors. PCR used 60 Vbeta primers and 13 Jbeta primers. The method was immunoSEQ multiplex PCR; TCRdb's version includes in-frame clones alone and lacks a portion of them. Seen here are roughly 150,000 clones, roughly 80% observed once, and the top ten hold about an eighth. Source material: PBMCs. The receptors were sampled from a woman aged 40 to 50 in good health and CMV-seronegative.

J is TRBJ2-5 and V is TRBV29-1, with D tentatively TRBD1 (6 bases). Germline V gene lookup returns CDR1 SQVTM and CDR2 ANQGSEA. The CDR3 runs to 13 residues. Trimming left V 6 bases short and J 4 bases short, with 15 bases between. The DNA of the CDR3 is TGCAGCGTCCCACAGGGAACAACAGAGACCCAGTACTTC. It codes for CSVPQGTTETQYF.

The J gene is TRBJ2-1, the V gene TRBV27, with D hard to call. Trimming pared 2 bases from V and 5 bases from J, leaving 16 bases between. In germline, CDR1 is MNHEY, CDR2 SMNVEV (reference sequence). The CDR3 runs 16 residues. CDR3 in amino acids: CASSLEAPGIHNEQFF. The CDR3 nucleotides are TGTGCCAGCAGTTTAGAGGCCCCGGGTATCCACAATGAGCAGTTCTTC.

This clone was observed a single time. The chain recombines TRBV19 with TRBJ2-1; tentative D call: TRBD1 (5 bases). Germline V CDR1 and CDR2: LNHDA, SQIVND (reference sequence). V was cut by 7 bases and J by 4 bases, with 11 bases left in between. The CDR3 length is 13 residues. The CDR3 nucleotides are TGTGCCAGTATCAATCGACAGTACAATGAGCAGTTCTTC. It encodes CASINRQYNEQFF. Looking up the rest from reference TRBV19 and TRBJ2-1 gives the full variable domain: DGGITQSPKYLFRKEGQNVTLSCEQNLNHDAMYWYRQDPGQGLRLIYYSQIVNDFQKGDIAEGYSVSREKKESFPLTVTSAQKNPTAFYLCASINRQYNEQFFGPGTRLTVL.

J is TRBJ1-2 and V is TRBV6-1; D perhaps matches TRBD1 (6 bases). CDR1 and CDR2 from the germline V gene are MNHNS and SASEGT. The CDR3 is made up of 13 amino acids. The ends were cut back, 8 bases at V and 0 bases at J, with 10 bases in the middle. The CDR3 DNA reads TGTGCCAGCTGGACAGACACTAACTATGGCTACACCTTC. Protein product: CASWTDTNYGYTF.

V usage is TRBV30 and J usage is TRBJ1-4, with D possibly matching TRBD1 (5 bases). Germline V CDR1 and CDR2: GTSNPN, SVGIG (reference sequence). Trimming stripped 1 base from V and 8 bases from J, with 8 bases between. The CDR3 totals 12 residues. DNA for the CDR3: TGTGCCTGGAGTGAGCAGGGAGAAAAACTGTTTTTT. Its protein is CAWSEQGEKLFF.

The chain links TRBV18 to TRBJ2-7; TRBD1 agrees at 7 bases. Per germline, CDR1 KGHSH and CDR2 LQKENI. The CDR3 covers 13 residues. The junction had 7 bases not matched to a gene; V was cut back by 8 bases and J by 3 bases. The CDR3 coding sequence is TGTGCCAGCGGTTCGGGACAGCTCTACGAGCAGTACTTC. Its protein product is CASGSGQLYEQYF.

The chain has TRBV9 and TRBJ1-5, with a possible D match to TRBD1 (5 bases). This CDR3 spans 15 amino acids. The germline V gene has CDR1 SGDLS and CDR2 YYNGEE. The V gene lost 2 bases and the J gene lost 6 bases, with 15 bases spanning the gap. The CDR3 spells CASSVGSGQGQPQHF. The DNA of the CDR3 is TGTGCCAGCAGCGTGGGATCAGGGCAGGGTCAGCCCCAGCATTTT.

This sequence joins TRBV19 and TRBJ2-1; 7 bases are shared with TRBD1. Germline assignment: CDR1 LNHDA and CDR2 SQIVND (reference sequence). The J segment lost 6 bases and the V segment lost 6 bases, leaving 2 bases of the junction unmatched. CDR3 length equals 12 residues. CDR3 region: CASSRQGNEQFF. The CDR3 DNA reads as TGTGCCAGTAGCCGACAGGGCAATGAGCAGTTCTTC.

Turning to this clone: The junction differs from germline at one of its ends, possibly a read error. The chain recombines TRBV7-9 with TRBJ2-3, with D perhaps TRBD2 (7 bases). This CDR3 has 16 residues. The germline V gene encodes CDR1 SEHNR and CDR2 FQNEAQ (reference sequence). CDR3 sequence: CSSSLDEGGSTDTQYF. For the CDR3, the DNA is TGTTCCAGCAGCTTAGACGAGGGGGGGAGCACAGATACGCAGTATTTT.

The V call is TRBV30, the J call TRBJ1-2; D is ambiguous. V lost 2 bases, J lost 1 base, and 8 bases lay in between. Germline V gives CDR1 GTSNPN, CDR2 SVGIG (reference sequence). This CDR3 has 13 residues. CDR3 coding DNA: TGTGCCTGGAGTCCTACTTTTAACTATGGCTACACCTTC. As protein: CAWSPTFNYGYTF. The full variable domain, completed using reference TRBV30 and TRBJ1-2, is SQTIHQWPATLVQPVGSPLSLECTVEGTSNPNLYWYRQAAGRGLQLLFYSVGIGQISSEVPQNLSASRPQDRQFILSSKKLLLSDSGFYLCAWSPTFNYGYTFGSGTRLTVV.

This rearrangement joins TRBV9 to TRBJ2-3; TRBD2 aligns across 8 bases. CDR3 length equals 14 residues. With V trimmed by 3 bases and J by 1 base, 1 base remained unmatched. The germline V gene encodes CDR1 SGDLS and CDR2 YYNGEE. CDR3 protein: CASSAAGGTDTQYF. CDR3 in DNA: TGTGCCAGCAGCGCAGCGGGAGGCACAGATACGCAGTATTTT.